A selection of T cell receptor beta chains follows, all from one sample in a study of beta chain features in type 1 diabetes. This table comes from immunoSEQ multiplex PCR, and its TCRdb copy is limited to in-frame clones, with some not included. Of more than 140,000 clones listed, less than 10% are singletons. Sequenced: central memory CD4+ T cells from blood. These receptors were obtained from a woman between 35 and 50 years old in good health. CDR3s include the opening cysteine and the closing phenylalanine or tryptophan. The D gene is left open where the match is weak. Rows give clone size only sometimes, using once, few, many, or a class for an expanded clone.

>TRBV29-1|TRBD1|NA|TRBJ1-2
TGCAGCGTTGAAGGAGACCCAGGGGGTAGAAATGGCTACACCTTC
CSVEGDPGGRNGYTF
>TRBV25-1|NA|NA|TRBJ2-3
TGTGCCAGCAGTGGGGGGGAGGACCCCATATCGGATACGCAGTATTTT
CASSGGEDPISDTQYF
>TRBV9|TRBD1|few|TRBJ1-4
TGTGCCAGCAGCCCAGTCCCGGGACAGGGCGGAAAACTGTTTTTT
CASSPVPGQGGKLFF
>TRBV6-1|NA|NA|TRBJ1-6
TGTGCCACCGTGGGGGGGAACTCACCCCTCCACTTT
CATVGGNSPLHF
>TRBV7-9|NA|few|TRBJ2-5
TGTGCCAGCAGCTTAACGGGGGGCCACCAGACCCAGTACTTC
CASSLTGGHQTQYF
>TRBV14|NA|NA|TRBJ2-6
TGTGCCAGCAGCCAAGATCCGAGATGGTCGAGCTCTGGGGCCAACGTCCTGACTTTC
CASSQDPRWSSSGANVLTF
>TRBV2|NA|few|TRBJ2-3
TGTGCCAGCAGCGACCCCGACTACACAGATACGCAGTATTTT
CASSDPDYTDTQYF
>TRBV4-2|NA|many|TRBJ2-3
TGTGCCAGCAGCCAAATGGGTTCGGGGGGCCGCACAGATACGCAGTATTTT
CASSQMGSGGRTDTQYF
>TRBV13|NA|many|TRBJ2-1
TGTGCCAGCAGCTTACAGGGTTACACTGAGCAGTTCTTC
CASSLQGYTEQFF
>TRBV29-1|NA|NA|TRBJ1-1
TGCAGCGCCTGGGGGGGGGCAGGGAACACTGAAGCTTTCTTT
CSAWGGAGNTEAFF
>TRBV13|NA|few|TRBJ2-1
TGTGCCAGCAGCTTAGGCGGGCGGGGCTCCTACAATGAGCAGTTCTTC
CASSLGGRGSYNEQFF
>TRBV7-2|TRBD2|NA|TRBJ2-7
TGTGCCAGCTCGGTGGGGCGGGGGGATCTCTCCTACGAGCAGTACTTC
CASSVGRGDLSYEQYF
>TRBV11-2|NA|few|TRBJ2-7
TGTGCCAGCAGCTTCGTCAGGGGCTCCGAGCAGTACTTC
CASSFVRGSEQYF
>TRBV7-8|NA|few|TRBJ1-4
TGTGCCAGCAGCTTAGGGGGCCGGGCTAATGAAAAACTGTTTTTT
CASSLGGRANEKLFF
>TRBV6-6|TRBD2|NA|TRBJ2-5
TGTGCCAGCAACCCGGGGGGCCAAGAGACCCAGTACTTC
CASNPGGQETQYF
>TRBV5-1|NA|few|TRBJ1-2
TGCGCCAGCGCAGGCGAGGGCTATGGCTACACCTTC
CASAGEGYGYTF
>TRBV5-1|NA|few|TRBJ2-7
TGCGCCAGCCGTAGGAGTCCCACCTACGAGCAGTACTTC
CASRRSPTYEQYF
>TRBV7-9|TRBD1|NA|TRBJ1-6
TGTGCCAGCAGTTCCTTCGACAGGGTGGCACCCCTCCACTTT
CASSSFDRVAPLHF
>TRBV7-2|NA|few|TRBJ2-1
TGTGCCAGCAGCTTAGACCCTAACAATGAGCAGTTCTTC
CASSLDPNNEQFF
>TRBV6-5|NA|NA|TRBJ2-7
TGTGCCAGCAGTTACAGGAGCTCCTACGAGCAGTACTTC
CASSYRSSYEQYF
>TRBV5-1|NA|few|TRBJ2-3
TGCGCCAGCAGCTTGGAAGGGTCTAGCGCTGATACGCAGTATTTT
CASSLEGSSADTQYF
>TRBV27|NA|NA|TRBJ1-1
TGTGCCACTAGCGGTGGTTGGAACACTGAAGCTTTCTTT
CATSGGWNTEAFF
>TRBV5-1|TRBD2|NA|TRBJ2-5
TGCGCCAGCAGCTTCAGTAGACTAGCGGGCCAGTACCAAGAGACCCAGTACTTC
CASSFSRLAGQYQETQYF
>TRBV18|TRBD2|few|TRBJ2-7
TGTGCCAGCCATGGGACTAGCGGAGCTTACGAGCAGTACTTC
CASHGTSGAYEQYF
>TRBV6-6|TRBD1|NA|TRBJ1-1
TGTGCCAGCAGTCAGTCAAGGGGACAGGCGAACACTGAAGCTTTCTTT
CASSQSRGQANTEAFF
>TRBV7-2|TRBD1|NA|TRBJ1-5
TGTGCCAGCAGCCGCGGGGACAGGGGGGGTCAGCCCCAGCATTTT
CASSRGDRGGQPQHF
>TRBV6-5|NA|few|TRBJ2-1
TGTGCCAGCAGTCGTACTAGTATTACTAACAATGAGCAGTTCTTC
CASSRTSITNNEQFF
>TRBV19|NA|NA|TRBJ2-3
TGTGCCAGTAGTATCAGGACAGATACGCAGTATTTT
CASSIRTDTQYF
>TRBV18|TRBD1|many|TRBJ1-5
TGTGCCAGCTCCGCGGGACAGGGGAATCAGCCCCAGCATTTT
CASSAGQGNQPQHF
>TRBV29-1|TRBD1|NA|TRBJ2-2
TGCAGCGTTTACGGCCCAGGGGGGAACACCGGGGAGCTGTTTTTT
CSVYGPGGNTGELFF
>TRBV7-6|TRBD2|many|TRBJ2-1
TGTGCCAGCAGCTCTAGCGGGGGCATCAGTTCCTACAATGAGCAGTTCTTC
CASSSSGGISSYNEQFF
>TRBV11-2|TRBD1|few|TRBJ1-1
TGTGCCAGCAGCTTCCCGACAGGGGGCCGTAGGGCTTTCTTT
CASSFPTGGRRAFF
>TRBV11-2|NA|NA|TRBJ2-1
TGTGCCAGCAGCTTAGTAGGCGGGGTCGTTGAGCAGTTCTTC
CASSLVGGVVEQFF
>TRBV29-1|NA|NA|TRBJ1-5
TGCAGCGTTAGCAACCGCAATCAGCCCCAGCATTTT
CSVSNRNQPQHF
>TRBV5-1|NA|many|TRBJ2-1
TGCGCCAGCAGCGCGGGCCACCCCTCGTACAATGAGCAGTTCTTC
CASSAGHPSYNEQFF
>TRBV5-1|TRBD1|once|TRBJ2-2
TGCGCCAGCAGCCCAAACAGGGGGCGGGACACCGGGGAGCTGTTTTTT
CASSPNRGRDTGELFF
>TRBV6-5|NA|few|TRBJ1-6
TGTGCCAGCAGTTATGAAGGGCGGGTGAATTCACCCCTCCACTTT
CASSYEGRVNSPLHF
>TRBV5-1|NA|NA|TRBJ1-4
TGCGCCAGCAGCAAAGACAGTACCGATGAAAAACTGTTTTTT
CASSKDSTDEKLFF
>TRBV6-5|NA|few|TRBJ2-7
TGTGCCAGCCGGGGGGAGGGGGGGACCGAGCAGTACTTC
CASRGEGGTEQYF
>TRBV11-2|TRBD2|few|TRBJ2-3
TGTGCCAGCAGCTTAGTTTCGGGGGGAGATACGCAGTATTTT
CASSLVSGGDTQYF
>TRBV11-2|TRBD1|NA|TRBJ2-7
TGTGCCAGCAGCTTAACCGGGACAGGGCCCTACGAGCAGTACTTC
CASSLTGTGPYEQYF
>TRBV5-6|TRBD2|few|TRBJ2-5
TGTGCCAGCAGCTCGAGCGGGGGAACCAAAGAGACCCAGTACTTC
CASSSSGGTKETQYF
>TRBV10-3|TRBD1|NA|TRBJ1-2
TGTGCCACCAGAAGGGACAGGGGTATTTCTTACTATGGCTACACCTTC
CATRRDRGISYYGYTF
>TRBV7-2|NA|few|TRBJ1-2
TGTGCCAGCAGCGCTCGTCGAGGCGGGGGGGACTATGGCTACACCTTC
CASSARRGGGDYGYTF
>TRBV7-2|TRBD2|few|TRBJ2-5
TGTGCCAGCAGCTACGTAGATCCCGGGACTAAAGAGACCCAGTACTTC
CASSYVDPGTKETQYF
>TRBV19|TRBD2|NA|TRBJ2-7
TGTGCCACCAGAAGCGGGAGCGACTACGAGCAGTACTTC
CATRSGSDYEQYF
>TRBV18|NA|NA|TRBJ1-1
TGTGCCAGCTCACCTACGACAGCCTACGAAGCTTTCTTT
CASSPTTAYEAFF
>TRBV5-1|NA|few|TRBJ2-7
TGCGCCAGCAGTTCGACAGGAGACTACGAGCAGTACTTC
CASSSTGDYEQYF
>TRBV27|NA|NA|TRBJ1-6
TGTGCCAGCAGTCCACCAGGGCGAGGCCATTCACCCCTCCACTTT
CASSPPGRGHSPLHF
>TRBV5-1|TRBD1|NA|TRBJ2-7
TGCGCCAGCAGTTTGAGGCCAGGGACAGGGACAGGCACCTACGAGCAGTACTTC
CASSLRPGTGTGTYEQYF
>TRBV18|NA|NA|TRBJ2-7
TGTGCCAGCTCACCCGGCTCCGGGGGCTACGAGCAGTACTTC
CASSPGSGGYEQYF
>TRBV2|TRBD1|NA|TRBJ2-7
TGTGCCAGCCGATCCTCGGGGACAGGGGCCGAGCAGTACTTC
CASRSSGTGAEQYF